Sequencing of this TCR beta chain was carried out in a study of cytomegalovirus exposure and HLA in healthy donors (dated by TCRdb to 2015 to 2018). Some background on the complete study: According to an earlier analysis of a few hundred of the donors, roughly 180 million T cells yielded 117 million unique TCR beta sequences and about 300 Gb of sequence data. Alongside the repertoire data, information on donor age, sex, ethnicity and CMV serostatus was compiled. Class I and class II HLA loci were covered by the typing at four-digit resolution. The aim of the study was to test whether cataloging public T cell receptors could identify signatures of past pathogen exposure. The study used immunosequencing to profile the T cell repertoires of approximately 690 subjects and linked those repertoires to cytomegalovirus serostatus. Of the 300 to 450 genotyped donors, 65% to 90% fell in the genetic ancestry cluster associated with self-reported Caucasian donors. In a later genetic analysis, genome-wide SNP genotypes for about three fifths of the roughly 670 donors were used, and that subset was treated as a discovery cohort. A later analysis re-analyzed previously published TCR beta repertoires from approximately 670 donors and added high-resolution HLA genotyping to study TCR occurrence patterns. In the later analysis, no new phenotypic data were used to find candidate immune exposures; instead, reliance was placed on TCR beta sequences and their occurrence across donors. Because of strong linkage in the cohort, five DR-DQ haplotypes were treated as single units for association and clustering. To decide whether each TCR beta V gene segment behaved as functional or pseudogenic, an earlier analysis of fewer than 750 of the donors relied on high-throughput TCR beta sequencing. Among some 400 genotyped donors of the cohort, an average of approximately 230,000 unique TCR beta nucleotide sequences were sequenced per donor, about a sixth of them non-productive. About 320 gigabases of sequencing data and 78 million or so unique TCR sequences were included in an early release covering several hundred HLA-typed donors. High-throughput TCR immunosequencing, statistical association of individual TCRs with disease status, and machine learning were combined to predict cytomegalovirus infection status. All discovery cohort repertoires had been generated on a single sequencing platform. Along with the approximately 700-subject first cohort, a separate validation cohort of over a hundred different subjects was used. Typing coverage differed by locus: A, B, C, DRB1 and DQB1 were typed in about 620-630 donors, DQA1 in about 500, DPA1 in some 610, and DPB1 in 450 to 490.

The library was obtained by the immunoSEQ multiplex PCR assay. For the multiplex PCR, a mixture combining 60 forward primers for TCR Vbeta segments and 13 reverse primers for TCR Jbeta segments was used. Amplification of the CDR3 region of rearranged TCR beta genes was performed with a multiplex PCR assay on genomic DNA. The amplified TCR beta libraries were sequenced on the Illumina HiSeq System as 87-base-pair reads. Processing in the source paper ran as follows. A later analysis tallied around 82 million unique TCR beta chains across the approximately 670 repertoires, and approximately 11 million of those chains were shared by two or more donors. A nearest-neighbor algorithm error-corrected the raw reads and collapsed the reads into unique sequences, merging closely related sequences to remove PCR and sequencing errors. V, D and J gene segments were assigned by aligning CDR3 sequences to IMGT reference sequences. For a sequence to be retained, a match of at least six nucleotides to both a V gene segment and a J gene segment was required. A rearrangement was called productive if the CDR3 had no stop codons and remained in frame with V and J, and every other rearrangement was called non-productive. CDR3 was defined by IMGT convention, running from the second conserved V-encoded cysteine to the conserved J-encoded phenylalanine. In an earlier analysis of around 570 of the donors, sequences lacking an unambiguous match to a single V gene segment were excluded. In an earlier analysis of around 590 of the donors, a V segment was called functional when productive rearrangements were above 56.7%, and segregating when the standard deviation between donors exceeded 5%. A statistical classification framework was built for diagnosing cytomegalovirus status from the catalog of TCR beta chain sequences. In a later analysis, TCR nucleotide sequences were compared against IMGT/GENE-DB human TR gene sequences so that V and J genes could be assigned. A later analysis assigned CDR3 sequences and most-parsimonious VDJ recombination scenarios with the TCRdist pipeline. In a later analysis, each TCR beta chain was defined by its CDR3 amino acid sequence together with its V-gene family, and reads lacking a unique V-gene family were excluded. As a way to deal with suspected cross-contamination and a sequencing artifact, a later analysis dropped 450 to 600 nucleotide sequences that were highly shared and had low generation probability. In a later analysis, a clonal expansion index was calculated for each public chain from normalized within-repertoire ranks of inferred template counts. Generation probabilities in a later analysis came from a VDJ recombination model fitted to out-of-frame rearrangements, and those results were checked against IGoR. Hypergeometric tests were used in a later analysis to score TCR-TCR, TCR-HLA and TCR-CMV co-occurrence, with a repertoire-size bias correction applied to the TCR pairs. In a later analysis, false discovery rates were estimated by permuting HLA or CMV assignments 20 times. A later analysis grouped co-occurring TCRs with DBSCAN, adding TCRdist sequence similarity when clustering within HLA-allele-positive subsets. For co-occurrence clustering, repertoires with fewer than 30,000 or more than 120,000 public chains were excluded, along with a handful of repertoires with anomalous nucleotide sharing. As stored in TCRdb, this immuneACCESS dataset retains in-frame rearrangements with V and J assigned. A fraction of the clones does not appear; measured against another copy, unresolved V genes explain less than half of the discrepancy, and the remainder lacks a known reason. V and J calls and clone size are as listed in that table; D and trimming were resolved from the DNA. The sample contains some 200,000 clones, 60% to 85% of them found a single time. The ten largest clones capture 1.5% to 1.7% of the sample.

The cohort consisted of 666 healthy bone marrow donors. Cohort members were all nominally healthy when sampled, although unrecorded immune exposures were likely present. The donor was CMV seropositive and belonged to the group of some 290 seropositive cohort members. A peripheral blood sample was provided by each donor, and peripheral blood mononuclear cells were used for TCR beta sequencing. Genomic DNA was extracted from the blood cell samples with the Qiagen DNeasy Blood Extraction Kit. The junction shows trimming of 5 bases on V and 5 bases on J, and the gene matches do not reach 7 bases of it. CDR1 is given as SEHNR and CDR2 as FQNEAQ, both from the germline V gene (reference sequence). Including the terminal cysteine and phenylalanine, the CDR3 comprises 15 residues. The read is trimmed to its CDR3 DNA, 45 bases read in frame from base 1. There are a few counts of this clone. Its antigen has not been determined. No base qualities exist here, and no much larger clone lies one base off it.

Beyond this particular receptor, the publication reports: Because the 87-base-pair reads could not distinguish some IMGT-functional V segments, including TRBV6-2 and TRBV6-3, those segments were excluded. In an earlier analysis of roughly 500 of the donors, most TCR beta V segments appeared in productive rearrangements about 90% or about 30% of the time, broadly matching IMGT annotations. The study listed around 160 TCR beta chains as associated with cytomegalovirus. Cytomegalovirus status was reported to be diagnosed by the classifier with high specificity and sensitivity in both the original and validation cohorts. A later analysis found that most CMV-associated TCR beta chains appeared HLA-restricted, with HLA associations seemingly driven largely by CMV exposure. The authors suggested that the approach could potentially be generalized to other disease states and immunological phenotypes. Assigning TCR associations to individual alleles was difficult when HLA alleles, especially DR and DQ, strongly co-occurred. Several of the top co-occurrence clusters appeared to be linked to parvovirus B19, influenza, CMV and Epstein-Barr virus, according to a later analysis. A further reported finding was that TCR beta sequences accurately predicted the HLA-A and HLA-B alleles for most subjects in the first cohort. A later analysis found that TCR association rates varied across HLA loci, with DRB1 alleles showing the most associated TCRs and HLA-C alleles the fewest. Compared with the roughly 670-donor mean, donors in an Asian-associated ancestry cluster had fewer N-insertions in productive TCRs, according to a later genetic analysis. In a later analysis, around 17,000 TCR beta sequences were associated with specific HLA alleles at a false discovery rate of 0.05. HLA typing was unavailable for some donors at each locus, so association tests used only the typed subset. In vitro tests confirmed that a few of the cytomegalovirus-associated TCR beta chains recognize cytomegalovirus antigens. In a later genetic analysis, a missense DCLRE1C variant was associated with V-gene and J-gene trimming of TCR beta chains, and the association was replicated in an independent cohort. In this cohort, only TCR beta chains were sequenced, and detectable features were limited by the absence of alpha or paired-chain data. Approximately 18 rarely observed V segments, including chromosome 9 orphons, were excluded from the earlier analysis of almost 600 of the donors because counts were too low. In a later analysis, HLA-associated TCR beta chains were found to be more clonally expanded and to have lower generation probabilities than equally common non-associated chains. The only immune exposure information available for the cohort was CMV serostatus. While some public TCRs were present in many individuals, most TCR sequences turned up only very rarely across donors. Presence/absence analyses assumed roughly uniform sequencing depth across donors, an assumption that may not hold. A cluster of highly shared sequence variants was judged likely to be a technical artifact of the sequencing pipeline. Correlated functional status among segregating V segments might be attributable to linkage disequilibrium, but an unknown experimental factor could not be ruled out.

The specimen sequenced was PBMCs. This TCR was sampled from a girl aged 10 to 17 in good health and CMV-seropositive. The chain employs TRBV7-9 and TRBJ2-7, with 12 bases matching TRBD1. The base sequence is TGTGCCAGCAGCACGGGACAGGGGGCGGGCGACGAGCAGTACTTC. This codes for CASSTGQGAGDEQYF.